One and the same sample provided the 29 T cell receptor beta chains below, sequenced in a study of tissue T cells after allogeneic stem cell transplantation. TCRdb's copy holds only in-frame clones and misses some; the assay was immunoSEQ multiplex PCR. The sample contains under 25,000 clones, 72% of which appear only once. The specimen sequenced was spleen. These receptors all stem from a female BALB/c mouse in good health. For the strain, the MHC haplotype given is H2-d.

Of note for this clone: Mouse gene names and germline throughout. This sample also contains other DNA sequences that code for the same CDR3. CDR3 DNA (partial): TGTGCCAGCGGTGACAGGGTGGGAAATACGCTCTAT. Protein sequence: CASGDRVGNTLY. The CDR3 in its entirety is CASGDRVGNTLYF. The chain employs TRBV13-2 and TRBJ1-3, with D maybe TRBD1 (5 bases). The read halts 1 residue ahead of the CDR3 end, with the missing end drawn from the germline J gene. The CDR3 is made up of 13 amino acids. The germline gives CDR1 NNHNN, CDR2 SYGAGS (reference sequence). V gave up 2 bases and J gave up 4 bases, with 7 bases separating them.

Worth noting for this clone: Mouse gene names apply. The CDR3 end is not reached by the read, which stops 1 residue before it; the germline J gene fills it in. The chain links TRBV1 to TRBJ2-1; no firm D call. V gave up 0 bases and J gave up 5 bases, with 2 bases separating them. CDR1 is NSQYPW, CDR2 LRSPGD, per germline (reference sequence). The CDR3 is 12 residues long. The CDR3 protein is CTCSADHAEQFF. The part of the CDR3 DNA that was read is TGCACCTGCAGTGCAGATCATGCTGAGCAGTTC.

This clone appeared once. All gene names here are mouse names. The CDR3 goes on 1 residue after the read ends, and that part is filled in from the germline J gene. This rearrangement joins TRBV29 to TRBJ2-7, with 11 positions matching TRBD1. V lost 4 bases, J lost 2 bases, and 1 base stayed unmatched. Germline V gene data show CDR1 as MSHET and CDR2 as SYDVDS. The CDR3 runs 14 residues. The part of the CDR3 DNA that was read is TGTGCTAGCAGTTCGGGACAGGGGGCCTATGAACAGTAC. Residues: CASSSGQGAYEQY. The full CDR3 sequence reads CASSSGQGAYEQYF.

In its sample, this clone was seen once. Genes and germline are mouse. The CDR3 end is not reached by the read, which stops 1 residue before it; the germline J gene fills it in. V is TRBV13-1 and J is TRBJ2-1, with D tentatively TRBD1 (5 bases). The germline V gene has CDR1 NSHNY and CDR2 SYGAGN. Deletions cut 0 bases from V and 5 bases from J, with 9 bases between. The length of the CDR3 is 14 residues. CDR3 amino acids: CASSDAPGNAEQFF. The sequenced part of the CDR3 DNA is TGTGCCAGCAGTGATGCCCCAGGGAATGCTGAGCAGTTC.

This clone was found a few times. Genes and germline are mouse. The read gets to within 1 residue of the CDR3 end, and the germline J gene fills in the rest. J is TRBJ2-2 and V is TRBV13-2; D gene uncertain. Germline V CDR1 and CDR2: NNHNN, SYGAGS (reference sequence). Trimming took off 2 bases at V and 7 bases at J, with 9 bases between the two ends. The CDR3 has 13 amino acids. This CDR3 is CASGEMGDGQLYF. The DNA read from the CDR3 is TGTGCCAGCGGTGAGATGGGCGACGGGCAGCTCTAC.

About this clone: Any gene name here is a mouse gene name. The sequenced fragment ends 1 residue before the CDR3 boundary, so the rest is inferred from the germline J gene. This chain joins TRBV19 and TRBJ2-7; 9 bases are shared with TRBD2. CDR3 length equals 14 residues. Germline V gives CDR1 FNHDT, CDR2 SITEND (reference sequence). The V segment lost 0 bases and the J segment 4 bases; nucleotides outside the gene matches: 2. The sequenced part of the CDR3 DNA is TGTGCCAGCAGTATAGGACTGGGGGAGTATGAACAGTAC. It is translated as CASSIGLGEYEQY. The complete CDR3 protein is CASSIGLGEYEQYF.

With respect to this clone: Genes and germline are mouse. The DNA ends 1 residue before the CDR3 does, and the rest of the CDR3 is filled in from the germline J gene. V gene TRBV5 combines with J gene TRBJ2-4; 7 bases fit TRBD1. The germline V gene has CDR1 LGHNA and CDR2 YNLKQL (reference sequence). The V segment lost 4 bases and the J segment 8 bases; nucleotides outside the gene matches: 9. CDR3 size: 14 residues. The covered CDR3 bases are TGTGCCAGCAGCCCCCCGACAGGGAAGGGCACCTTGTAC. Its translation is CASSPPTGKGTLY. The whole CDR3 sequence is CASSPPTGKGTLYF.

About this clone: The gene names here belong to mouse. The observed sequence ends 1 residue before the CDR3 terminus, with the missing tail filled in from the germline J gene. V gene TRBV2 combines with J gene TRBJ2-2; the D is unclear. Germline V gene data show CDR1 as LGHNA and CDR2 as YSYQKL. The CDR3 sequence is 12 residues long. Trimming took 2 bases from V and 2 from J, leaving 0 bases between them. CDR3 DNA (partial): TGTGCCAGCAGCCAAAACACCGGGCAGCTCTAC. Translated, it gives CASSQNTGQLY. The whole CDR3 protein is CASSQNTGQLYF.

As for this clone: Gene names are the mouse ones. Read data end 1 residue before the CDR3 end; the end is taken from the germline J gene. This chain links TRBV4 with TRBJ2-1; possible D gene TRBD1, 6 bases. CDR1 and CDR2 from the germline V gene are LGHDT and YNNKQL (reference sequence). The CDR3 has 13 amino acids. V gave up 4 bases and J gave up 4 bases, with 8 bases separating them. CDR3 region: CASSSTGYAEQFF. The sequenced part of the CDR3 DNA is TGTGCCAGCAGCTCCACAGGGTATGCTGAGCAGTTC.

Remarks on this clone: Germline and genes here are mouse. The read halts 1 residue ahead of the CDR3 end, with the missing end drawn from the germline J gene. This chain joins TRBV19 and TRBJ1-1; 10 positions agree with TRBD1. The CDR3 covers 12 residues. Germline V lookup: CDR1 FNHDT, CDR2 SITEND (reference sequence). J was trimmed by 7 bases and V by 3 bases; bases with no gene match: 0. CDR3 bases read: TGTGCCAGCAGTAGGACAGGGGGAGAAGTCTTC. Encoded protein: CASSRTGGEVF. The full CDR3 sequence reads CASSRTGGEVFF.

Of note for this clone: Germline and genes here are mouse. The read is 1 residue too short to cover the CDR3 end, so that end is filled in from the germline J gene. The chain has TRBV13-2 and TRBJ1-1; D uncertain. The germline V gene encodes CDR1 NNHNN and CDR2 SYGAGS (reference sequence). Trimming pared 0 bases from V and 3 bases from J, leaving 9 bases between. The CDR3 is 14 residues long. The CDR3 here is CASGDARGDTEVFF. The DNA read from the CDR3 is TGTGCCAGCGGTGATGCCCGGGGAGACACAGAAGTCTTC.

A word on this clone: The listed genes are named as in mouse. The read comes to an end 1 residue before the CDR3 does, leaving the germline J gene to fill in the end. This chain connects TRBV29 to TRBJ2-7; 7 bases align to TRBD1. V lost 2 bases to trimming and J lost 7 bases; unmatched junction nucleotides: 8. This CDR3 comprises 14 residues. CDR1 and CDR2 from the germline V gene are MSHET and SYDVDS. The CDR3 bases that were read are TGTGCTAGCAGTTTAACCAGACAGGGCGGGGAACAGTAC. As protein: CASSLTRQGGEQY. Given in full, the CDR3 is CASSLTRQGGEQYF.

A note on this clone: The listed genes are named as in mouse. From the germline J gene comes the end of the CDR3, since the read stops 1 residue before it. This chain connects TRBV29 to TRBJ2-4; maybe TRBD2 (6 bases). The CDR3 is 14 residues long. From germline, CDR1 is MSHET and CDR2 SYDVDS. The V end lost 2 bases, the J end lost 2 bases, and 8 bases lay between the germline ends. CDR3 DNA (partial): TGTGCTAGCAGTTTAGGGGGGATTCAAAACACCTTGTAC. Translating gives CASSLGGIQNTLY. The complete CDR3 protein is CASSLGGIQNTLYF.

On this clone itself: Germline and genes here are mouse. The CDR3 is cut off 1 residue early in the read; its end comes from the germline J gene. This chain links TRBV13-2 with TRBJ2-3, with TRBD1 as a possible D gene (6 bases). CDR3 size: 13 residues. CDR1 is NNHNN, CDR2 SYGAGS, per germline (reference sequence). Trimming shortened V by 4 bases and J by 4 bases, and 10 bases separated the two germline ends. Partial CDR3 DNA: TGTGCCAGCGGTCCGGGACAATCAGAAACGCTGTAT. Its protein product is CASGPGQSETLY. Given in full, the CDR3 is CASGPGQSETLYF.

For this clone: Genes and germline come from the mouse. The read gets to within 1 residue of the CDR3 end, and the germline J gene fills in the rest. The V gene is TRBV13-3, the J gene TRBJ2-4, with 8 bases fitting TRBD1. Germline-derived CDR1 and CDR2 are NNHDY and SYVADS. This CDR3 region has 12 residues. V gave up 5 bases and J gave up 4 bases; unmatched junction bases: 0. The CDR3 spells CASRQGENTLYF. The DNA read from the CDR3 is TGTGCCAGCAGACAGGGGGAAAACACCTTGTAC. Full variable domain (missing parts from reference TRBV13-3 and TRBJ2-4): EAAVTQSPRSKVAVTGGKVTLSCHQTNNHDYMYWYRQDTGHGLRLIHYSYVADSTEKGDIPDGYKASRPSQENFSLILELASLSQTAVYFCASRQGENTLYFGAGTRLSVL.

This clone turned up a few times. Mouse names are used for the genes. The sequence runs out 1 residue before the end of the CDR3; the remainder is reconstructed from the germline J gene. This chain links TRBV3 with TRBJ2-5; D remains ambiguous. V was cut by 3 bases and J by 0 bases, with 4 bases left in between. This CDR3 is built from 13 residues. CDR1 SNHLY and CDR2 FYNGKV come from the germline V gene (reference sequence). CDR3: CASSFGNQDTQYF. The DNA read from the CDR3 is TGTGCCAGCAGCTTCGGCAACCAAGACACCCAGTAC.

As regards this clone: The gene names here belong to mouse. This CDR3 is CASTPDRAYEQYF. Incomplete CDR3 DNA: TGTGCCAGCACCCCGGACAGGGCCTATGAACAGTAC. V usage is TRBV19 and J usage is TRBJ2-7, with TRBD1 matching over 8 bases. The read ends 1 residue early relative to the CDR3; the germline J gene fills the gap. Germline V gives CDR1 FNHDT, CDR2 SITEND (reference sequence). The CDR3 consists of 13 residues. Unmatched junction bases numbered 4, after V lost 6 bases and J lost 2 bases.

In this sample, this clone turned up a few times. Each gene name is a mouse one. The read terminates 1 residue before the CDR3 end, so the remaining end is supplied by the germline J gene. In the same sample, other DNA sequences code for this CDR3. The rearrangement uses TRBV1 and TRBJ2-1; D not certain. The CDR3 runs 13 residues. V was pared by 0 bases and J by 3 bases, with 3 bases between. From germline, CDR1 is NSQYPW and CDR2 LRSPGD (reference sequence). CDR3 residues: CTCSAEGYAEQFF. The sequenced part of the CDR3 DNA is TGCACCTGCAGTGCAGAGGGCTATGCTGAGCAGTTC. Full variable domain (missing parts from reference TRBV1 and TRBJ2-1): VTLLEQNPRWRLVPRGQAVNLRCILKNSQYPWMSWYQQDLQKQLQWLFTLRSPGDKEVKSLPGADYLATRVTDTELRLQVANMSQGRTLYCTCSAEGYAEQFFGPGTRLTVL.

About this clone: Germline and genes here are mouse. From the germline J gene comes the end of the CDR3, since the read stops 1 residue before it. The chain combines TRBV4 with TRBJ2-5, with D perhaps TRBD1 (5 bases). With 4 bases removed from V and 2 bases from J, the gap between germline ends came to 7 bases. The CDR3 is made up of 13 amino acids. Per the germline V gene, CDR1 is LGHDT and CDR2 is YNNKQL (reference sequence). The covered CDR3 bases are TGTGCCAGCAGCTCCAGGGTCCAAGACACCCAGTAC. Protein: CASSSRVQDTQY. The full-length CDR3 reads as CASSSRVQDTQYF.

This clone was counted between two and nine times. Germline and genes here are mouse. The read ends 1 residue shy of where the CDR3 ends; the end is completed using the germline J gene. The rearrangement joins TRBV1 to TRBJ2-7, with D possibly matching TRBD2 (6 bases). The CDR3 runs to 14 residues. CDR1 is NSQYPW, CDR2 LRSPGD, per germline (reference sequence). V dropped 2 bases and J dropped 3 bases, with 11 bases sitting between them. This CDR3 is CTCSAPTGDYEQYF. The sequenced part of the CDR3 DNA is TGCACCTGCAGTGCACCGACTGGCGACTATGAACAGTAC.

Points on this clone: Mouse germline and gene names are used. The CDR3 end is not reached by the read, which stops 1 residue before it; the germline J gene fills it in. The chain joins TRBV5 to TRBJ2-1; D ambiguous. The V and J ends lost 2 bases and 4 bases respectively, with 6 bases between them. Germline-derived CDR1 and CDR2 are LGHNA and YNLKQL (reference sequence). This CDR3 has 13 residues. Here the CDR3 reads CASSQPGYAEQFF. The sequenced CDR3 bases are TGTGCCAGCAGCCAACCAGGATATGCTGAGCAGTTC.

Comments on this clone: Germline and genes: mouse. The CDR3 extends 1 residue past the end of the read, so its final part is completed from the germline J gene. The chain combines TRBV2 with TRBJ1-1; D call uncertain. CDR1 is LGHNA and CDR2 is YSYQKL in the germline V gene. The V end lost 1 base, the J end lost 0 bases, and 6 bases lay between the germline ends. The CDR3 sequence is 14 residues long. CDR3 DNA (partial): TGTGCCAGCAGCCAAGTGCAGGCAAACACAGAAGTCTTC. It is translated as CASSQVQANTEVF. The whole CDR3 sequence reads CASSQVQANTEVFF. The full variable domain, with the rest looked up from reference TRBV2 and TRBJ1-1, is DPKIIQKPKYLVAVTGSEKILICEQYLGHNAMYWYRQSAKKPLEFMFSYSYQKLMDNQTASSRFQPQSSKKNHLDLQITALKPDDSATYFCASSQVQANTEVFFGKGTRLTVV.

As to this clone: Genes and germline are mouse. Read coverage stops 1 residue before the CDR3 terminus; the germline J gene supplies the remainder. The chain links TRBV31 to TRBJ2-1; 7 bases fit TRBD2. The CDR3 runs to 14 residues. Germline V CDR1 and CDR2: GKSSPN, SITVG. V gave up 2 bases and J gave up 0 bases; unmatched junction bases: 1. CDR3 bases read: TGTGCCTGGAGTGACTGGGCTAACTATGCTGAGCAGTTC. As protein: CAWSDWANYAEQF. The full CDR3 reads CAWSDWANYAEQFF.

In regard to this clone: Any gene name here is a mouse gene name. The read ends 1 residue early relative to the CDR3; the germline J gene fills the gap. The rearrangement uses TRBV31 and TRBJ2-7; 11 bases fit TRBD2. This CDR3 spans 14 amino acids. Per germline, CDR1 GKSSPN and CDR2 SITVG. The V segment lost 1 base and the J segment 4 bases; nucleotides outside the gene matches: 3. The sequenced CDR3 bases are TGTGCCTGGAGTCCGGGACTGGGGGAATATGAACAGTAC. Its translation is CAWSPGLGEYEQY. The entire CDR3 reads CAWSPGLGEYEQYF.

Turning to this clone: One end of the junction varies from germline; a read error may be responsible. Gene names and germline refer to mouse. The read ends 1 residue before the CDR3 terminus; that terminus is restored from the germline J gene. The rearrangement links TRBV20 to TRBJ2-4; D may be TRBD1 (5 bases). CDR1 and CDR2 (germline): GFQATS, STVNSAI. The CDR3 extends over 13 amino acids. CDR3 in amino acids: CGTRVQGQNTLYF. The covered CDR3 bases are TGTGGTACTAGGGTGCAGGGCCAAAACACCTTGTAC.

This clone turned up a few times. Gene names are the mouse ones. CDR3 sequence: CASSLGTGDNNQAPLF. The part of the CDR3 DNA that was read is TGTGCTAGCAGTCTAGGGACAGGAGATAACAACCAGGCTCCGCTT. The gene calls are TRBV29 and TRBJ1-5; 8 bases align to TRBD1. The observed sequence ends 1 residue before the CDR3 terminus, with the missing tail filled in from the germline J gene. J lost 0 bases, V lost 5 bases, and 6 bases had no gene match. The germline V gene has CDR1 MSHET and CDR2 SYDVDS. The CDR3 covers 16 residues.

Concerning this clone: Gene names are mouse gene names. The read comes to an end 1 residue before the CDR3 does, leaving the germline J gene to fill in the end. The chain recombines TRBV17 with TRBJ2-7; possible D gene TRBD1, 6 bases. The CDR3 contains 13 residues. Trimming cost V 5 bases and J 6 bases, with 14 bases left between them. In germline, CDR1 is MNHDT, CDR2 YYDKIL. CDR3 DNA (partial): TGTGCTAGCAGTGGGGGAGGGGGTTTTGAACAGTAC. Residues: CASSGGGGFEQY. Given in full, the CDR3 is CASSGGGGFEQYF.

About this clone itself: Genes here carry mouse names. This chain's CDR3 is CASSLQVQDTQYF. The CDR3 DNA, read in part, is TGTGCCAGCAGTCTACAGGTCCAAGACACCCAGTAC. The chain is built from TRBV13-1 and TRBJ2-5; maybe TRBD1 (5 bases). Read data end 1 residue before the CDR3 end; the end is taken from the germline J gene. V was cut by 4 bases and J by 2 bases, with 8 bases left in between. Germline CDR1 NSHNY, CDR2 SYGAGN. This CDR3 contains 13 residues.

A remark on this clone: Gene names and germline refer to mouse. The read stops 1 residue short of the end of the CDR3; the missing end is completed from the germline J gene. The rearrangement uses TRBV1 and TRBJ2-3; 10 bases align to TRBD2. CDR1 and CDR2 (germline): NSQYPW, LRSPGD (reference sequence). The CDR3 spans 16 residues. V shed 4 bases and J 0 bases; nucleotides not matched to a gene: 4. The part of the CDR3 DNA that was read is TGCACCTGCAGTGTCGGACTGGGGGATAGTGCAGAAACGCTGTAT. This encodes CTCSVGLGDSAETLY. From start to end, the CDR3 is CTCSVGLGDSAETLYF.